This section outlines one T cell receptor (beta chain) sequence together with its context. The antigen is undetermined. Other nucleotide sequences from this sample produce the same CDR3. The record originates from a study of shared clonotypes between healthy human individuals. Overall study: Every donor yielded three CD4 naive, three CD4 memory, two CD8 naive and one CD8 memory plate.

Terminally differentiated effector memory CD45RA+ cells were excluded from the naive CD8 cells, which were CD45RO-negative and positively selected for CCR7. In the original workflow: ImmunoSEQ only sent back junction sequences with no quality scores, so filtering was done differently. The assay was immunoSEQ multiplex PCR, and TCRdb's table has in-frame clones only and misses some. That table is the source of V, J and clone size, and D and trimming were worked out from the DNA. Counted here are about 2 million clones, about 94% occurring once; the ten biggest clones make up 0.95% to 1.5%. Trimming took 4 bases from V and 3 from J, leaving 9 bases between them. The CDR3 is made up of 14 amino acids. Looked up from germline, CDR1 is MNHEY and CDR2 is SVGAGI. Findings and limits, study-wide: Shared clonotypes: about 4.6% naive CD4, around 3.5% naive CD8, about 2.4% memory CD4, over 0.3% memory CD8. At large depth, rarefaction still showed sorted-subset sequencing to be incomplete.

This rearrangement joins TRBV6-5 to TRBJ2-2, with a weak D call TRBD2 (5 bases). The sequence was collected from a man younger than 35 in good health. Sequenced sample: naive CD8+ T cells sorted from blood. The CDR3 is CASSSPGDTGELFF. CDR3 DNA sequence: TGTGCCAGCAGTTCTCCCGGGGACACCGGGGAGCTGTTTTTT.